The clone carrying this TCR beta chain came up a few times. What it binds is unknown. Germline CDR1 reads SNHLY; CDR2 reads FYNNEI. J gave up 3 bases and V 5 bases, and 1 base lay outside the gene matches. The CDR3 spans 14 residues. Primers used in a second PCR of roughly 6 to 11 cycles were a sample-barcoded 5' primer and a J-beta primer mix. From the 5' RACE reads, TCRdb called clonotypes with MiXCR, one entry per CDR3 protein. The table lists a few hundred thousand distinct CDR3 sequences, 25% to 30% of them singletons, with around 29% in the top ten. These data belong to a study of blood T cells in healthy people across ages. Study in general: Per every two T cells, about one barcoded beta molecule was captured by template switching. Study-wide results and caveats: Significant beta diversity loss was already apparent by age roughly 44, declining roughly linearly. Diversity figures based on one million T cells were deemed too low.

Sequenced sample: blood. This receptor was identified in a woman aged 70-85 years in good health. This chain links TRBV2 with TRBJ2-1; 10 bases are a match to TRBD1. CDR3 sequence (DNA): TGTGCCAGCAGTAGGACAGGGGGCTACAATGAGCAGTTCTTC. This sequence encodes CASSRTGGYNEQFF.